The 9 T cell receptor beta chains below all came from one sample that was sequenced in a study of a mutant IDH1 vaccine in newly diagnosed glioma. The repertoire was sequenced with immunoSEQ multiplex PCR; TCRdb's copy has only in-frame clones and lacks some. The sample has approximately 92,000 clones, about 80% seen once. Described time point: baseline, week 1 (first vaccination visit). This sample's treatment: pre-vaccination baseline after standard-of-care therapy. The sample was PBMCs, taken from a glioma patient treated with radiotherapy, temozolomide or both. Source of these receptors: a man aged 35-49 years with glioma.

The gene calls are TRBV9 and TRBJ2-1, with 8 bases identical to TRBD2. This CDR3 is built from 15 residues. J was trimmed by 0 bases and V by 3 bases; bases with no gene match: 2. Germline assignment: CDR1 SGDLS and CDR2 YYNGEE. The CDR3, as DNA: TGTGCCAGCAGCGAGGGGACTAGCTCCTACAATGAGCAGTTCTTC. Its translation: CASSEGTSSYNEQFF.

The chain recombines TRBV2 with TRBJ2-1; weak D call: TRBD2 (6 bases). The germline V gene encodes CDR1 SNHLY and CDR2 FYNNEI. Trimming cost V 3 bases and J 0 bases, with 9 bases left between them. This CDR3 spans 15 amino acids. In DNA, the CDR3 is TGTGCCAGCAGTGAGAAGCGGGTCTCCTACAATGAGCAGTTCTTC. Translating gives CASSEKRVSYNEQFF.

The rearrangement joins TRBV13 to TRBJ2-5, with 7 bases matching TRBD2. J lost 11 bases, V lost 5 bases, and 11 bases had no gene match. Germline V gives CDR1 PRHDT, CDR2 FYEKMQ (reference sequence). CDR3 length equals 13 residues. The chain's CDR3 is CASSRRVLAEQYF. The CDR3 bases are TGTGCCAGCAGCCGACGAGTCCTAGCGGAACAGTACTTC.

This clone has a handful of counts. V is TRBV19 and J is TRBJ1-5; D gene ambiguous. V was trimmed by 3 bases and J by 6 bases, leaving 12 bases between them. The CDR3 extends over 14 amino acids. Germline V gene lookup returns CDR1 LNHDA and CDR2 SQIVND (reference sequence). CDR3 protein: CASSILRMSQPQHF. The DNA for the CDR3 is TGTGCCAGTAGTATTCTGCGGATGAGTCAGCCCCAGCATTTT.

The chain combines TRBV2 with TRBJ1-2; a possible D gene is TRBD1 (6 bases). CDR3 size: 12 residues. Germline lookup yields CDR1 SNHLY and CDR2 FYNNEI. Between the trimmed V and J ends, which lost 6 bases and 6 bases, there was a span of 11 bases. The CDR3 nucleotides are TGTGCCAGCAGACAGGGATTCGATGGCTACACCTTC. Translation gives CASRQGFDGYTF. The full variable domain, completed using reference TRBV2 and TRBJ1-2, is EPEVTQTPSHQVTQMGQEVILRCVPISNHLYFYWYRQILGQKVEFLVSFYNNEISEKSEIFDDQFSVERPDGSNFTLKIRSTKLEDSAMYFCASRQGFDGYTFGSGTRLTVV.

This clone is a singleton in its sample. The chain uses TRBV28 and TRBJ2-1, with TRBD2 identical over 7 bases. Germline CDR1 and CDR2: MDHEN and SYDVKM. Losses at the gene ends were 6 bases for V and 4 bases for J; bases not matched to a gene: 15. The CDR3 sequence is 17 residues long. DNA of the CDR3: TGTGCCAGCAGGGGTACCGGGCTAGCGGCGAAATACAATGAGCAGTTCTTC. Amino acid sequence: CASRGTGLAAKYNEQFF.

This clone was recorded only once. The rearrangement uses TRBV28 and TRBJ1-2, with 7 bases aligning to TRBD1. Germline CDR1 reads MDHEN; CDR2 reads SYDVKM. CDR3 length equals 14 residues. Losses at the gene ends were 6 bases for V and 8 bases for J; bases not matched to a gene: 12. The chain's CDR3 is CASRQTGWVGGYTF. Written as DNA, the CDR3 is TGTGCCAGCAGACAGACAGGGTGGGTTGGAGGCTACACCTTC.

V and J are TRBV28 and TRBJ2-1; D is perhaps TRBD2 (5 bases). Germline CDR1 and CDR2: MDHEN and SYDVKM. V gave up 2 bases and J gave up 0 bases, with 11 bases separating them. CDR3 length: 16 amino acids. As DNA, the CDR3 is TGTGCCAGCAGTTTAGTAGCGATTAGCTCCTACAATGAGCAGTTCTTC. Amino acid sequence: CASSLVAISSYNEQFF.

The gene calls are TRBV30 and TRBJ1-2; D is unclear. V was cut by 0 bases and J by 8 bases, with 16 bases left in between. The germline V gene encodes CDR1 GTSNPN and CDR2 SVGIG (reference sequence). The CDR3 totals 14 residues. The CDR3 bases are TGTGCCTGGAGTGTACTGCGGGAGACGTACGGCTACACCTTC. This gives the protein CAWSVLRETYGYTF.